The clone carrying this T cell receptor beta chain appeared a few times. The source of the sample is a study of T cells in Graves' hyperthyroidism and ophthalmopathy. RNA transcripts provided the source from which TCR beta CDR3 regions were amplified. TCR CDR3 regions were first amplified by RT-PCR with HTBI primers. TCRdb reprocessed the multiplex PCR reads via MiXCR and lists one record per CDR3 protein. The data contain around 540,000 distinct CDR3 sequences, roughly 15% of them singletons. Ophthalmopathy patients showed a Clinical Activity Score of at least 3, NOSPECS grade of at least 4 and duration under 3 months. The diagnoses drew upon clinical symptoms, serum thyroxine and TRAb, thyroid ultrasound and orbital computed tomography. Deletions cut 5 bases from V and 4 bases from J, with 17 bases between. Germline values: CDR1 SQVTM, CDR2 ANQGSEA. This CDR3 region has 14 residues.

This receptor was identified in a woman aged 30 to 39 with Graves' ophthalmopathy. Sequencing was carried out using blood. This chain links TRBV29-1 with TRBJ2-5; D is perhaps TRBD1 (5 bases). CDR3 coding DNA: TGCAGCGTTAGCCCGGGCAGGGTGATAGAGACCCAGTACTTC. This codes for CSVSPGRVIETQYF.